The entry below describes one TCR beta chain. Antigen specificity is unknown. This entry belongs to a study of T cells expressing NK-cell markers. The CDR3 has 13 amino acids. Per germline, CDR1 SGHAT and CDR2 FQNNGV. Study-level findings and limits: The CD3+CD56-NKG2C+ fraction of a handful of donors was also led by these clonotypes. Among CD8+ T cells from about six donors, dominant NKG2C+ clonotypes accounted for roughly 1.0-7.0%. It is unclear if expanded NKG2C-expressing clones target HCMV antigens.

TCRdb re-called the 5' RACE reads and catalogs CDR3 proteins one per entry, DNA excluded. The sample data list over 120,000 distinct CDR3 sequences. The source material was blood T cells: a sorted CD56 or NKG2C T cell subset, CD4+ or CD8+ T cells, or bulk PBMC T cells (not recorded which). The sequence came from a man aged 18 to 35 in good health. V gene TRBV11-2 combines with J gene TRBJ2-1. The CDR3 sequence: CASSLQKHNEQFF.